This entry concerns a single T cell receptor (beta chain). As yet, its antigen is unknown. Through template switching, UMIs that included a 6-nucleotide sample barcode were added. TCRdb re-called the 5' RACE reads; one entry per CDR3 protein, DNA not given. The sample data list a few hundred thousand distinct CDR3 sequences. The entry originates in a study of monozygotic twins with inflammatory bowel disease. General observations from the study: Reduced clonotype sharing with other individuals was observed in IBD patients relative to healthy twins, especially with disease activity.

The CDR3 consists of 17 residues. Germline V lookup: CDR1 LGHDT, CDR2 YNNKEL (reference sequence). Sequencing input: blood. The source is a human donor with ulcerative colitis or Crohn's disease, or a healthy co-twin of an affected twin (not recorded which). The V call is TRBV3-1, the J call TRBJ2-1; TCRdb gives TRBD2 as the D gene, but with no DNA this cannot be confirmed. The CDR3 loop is CASSHRPTSGGAVEQFF.